The T cell receptor (beta chain) under discussion was sequenced for a study of cytomegalovirus exposure and HLA in healthy donors. 13 Jbeta primers and 60 Vbeta primers were used for the PCR. The repertoire was sequenced with immunoSEQ multiplex PCR; TCRdb's copy has only in-frame clones and lacks some. The sample has 200,000 or so clones, more than 60% seen once; the top ten hold about 16%. This CDR3 has 15 amino acids. CDR1 and CDR2 (germline): SGDLS, YYNGEE. Between the trimmed V and J ends, which lost 5 bases and 5 bases, there was a span of 19 bases. Unrecorded immune exposure was likely among donors, who were nominally healthy when sampled.

This TCR was recovered from a man between 35 and 55 years old in good health and CMV-seronegative. Sequences were obtained from PBMCs. The genes are TRBV9 and TRBJ2-5; D perhaps matches TRBD2 (6 bases). DNA of the CDR3: TGTGCCAGCAGTGGGGGGATCAGCGTATGGGAGACCCAGTACTTC. It codes for CASSGGISVWETQYF.